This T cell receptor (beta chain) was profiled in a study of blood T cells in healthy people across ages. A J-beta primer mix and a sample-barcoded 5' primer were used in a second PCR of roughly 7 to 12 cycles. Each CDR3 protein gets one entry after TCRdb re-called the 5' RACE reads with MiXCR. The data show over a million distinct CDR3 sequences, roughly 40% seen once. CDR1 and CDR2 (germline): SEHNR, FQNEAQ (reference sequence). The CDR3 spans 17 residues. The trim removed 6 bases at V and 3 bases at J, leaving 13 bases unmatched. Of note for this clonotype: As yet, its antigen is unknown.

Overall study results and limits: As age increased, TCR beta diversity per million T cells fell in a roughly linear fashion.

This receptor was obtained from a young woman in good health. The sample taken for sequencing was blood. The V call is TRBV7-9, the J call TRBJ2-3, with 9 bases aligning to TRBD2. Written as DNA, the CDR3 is TGTGCCAGCAGAAATTTGGGCGGGGGGGCAAGTACAGATACGCAGTATTTT. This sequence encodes CASRNLGGGASTDTQYF.